The sequence of this TCR beta chain was determined in a study of cytomegalovirus exposure and HLA in healthy donors. Study at large: Later analysis reported that the 110 or so validation repertoires shared the platform of the roughly 680 first-cohort repertoires.

Broader study findings: Cytomegalovirus status, reportedly, was diagnosed with high specificity and sensitivity by the classifier. Most TCR sequences were uncommon, yet certain public TCRs appeared in many donors.

The CDR3 covers 15 residues. Per the germline V gene, CDR1 is SGHVS and CDR2 is FQNEAQ. Trimming took 4 bases from V and 2 from J; bases not matched to a gene: 2. Profiling relied on immunoSEQ multiplex PCR, and the TCRdb table lists in-frame clones only, not all of them. The sample holds 220,000 or so clones, over 80% seen once. This clone was seen once. Its antigen is currently unknown. The sequencing input was PBMCs. This rearrangement joins TRBV7-8 to TRBJ2-1; 10 nucleotides align to TRBD2. The clonotype comes from a woman in her late teens or twenties in good health and CMV-seronegative. CDR3 protein: CASSSSGSPYNEQFF. CDR3 coding DNA: TGTGCCAGCAGCTCTAGCGGGAGCCCCTACAATGAGCAGTTCTTC.